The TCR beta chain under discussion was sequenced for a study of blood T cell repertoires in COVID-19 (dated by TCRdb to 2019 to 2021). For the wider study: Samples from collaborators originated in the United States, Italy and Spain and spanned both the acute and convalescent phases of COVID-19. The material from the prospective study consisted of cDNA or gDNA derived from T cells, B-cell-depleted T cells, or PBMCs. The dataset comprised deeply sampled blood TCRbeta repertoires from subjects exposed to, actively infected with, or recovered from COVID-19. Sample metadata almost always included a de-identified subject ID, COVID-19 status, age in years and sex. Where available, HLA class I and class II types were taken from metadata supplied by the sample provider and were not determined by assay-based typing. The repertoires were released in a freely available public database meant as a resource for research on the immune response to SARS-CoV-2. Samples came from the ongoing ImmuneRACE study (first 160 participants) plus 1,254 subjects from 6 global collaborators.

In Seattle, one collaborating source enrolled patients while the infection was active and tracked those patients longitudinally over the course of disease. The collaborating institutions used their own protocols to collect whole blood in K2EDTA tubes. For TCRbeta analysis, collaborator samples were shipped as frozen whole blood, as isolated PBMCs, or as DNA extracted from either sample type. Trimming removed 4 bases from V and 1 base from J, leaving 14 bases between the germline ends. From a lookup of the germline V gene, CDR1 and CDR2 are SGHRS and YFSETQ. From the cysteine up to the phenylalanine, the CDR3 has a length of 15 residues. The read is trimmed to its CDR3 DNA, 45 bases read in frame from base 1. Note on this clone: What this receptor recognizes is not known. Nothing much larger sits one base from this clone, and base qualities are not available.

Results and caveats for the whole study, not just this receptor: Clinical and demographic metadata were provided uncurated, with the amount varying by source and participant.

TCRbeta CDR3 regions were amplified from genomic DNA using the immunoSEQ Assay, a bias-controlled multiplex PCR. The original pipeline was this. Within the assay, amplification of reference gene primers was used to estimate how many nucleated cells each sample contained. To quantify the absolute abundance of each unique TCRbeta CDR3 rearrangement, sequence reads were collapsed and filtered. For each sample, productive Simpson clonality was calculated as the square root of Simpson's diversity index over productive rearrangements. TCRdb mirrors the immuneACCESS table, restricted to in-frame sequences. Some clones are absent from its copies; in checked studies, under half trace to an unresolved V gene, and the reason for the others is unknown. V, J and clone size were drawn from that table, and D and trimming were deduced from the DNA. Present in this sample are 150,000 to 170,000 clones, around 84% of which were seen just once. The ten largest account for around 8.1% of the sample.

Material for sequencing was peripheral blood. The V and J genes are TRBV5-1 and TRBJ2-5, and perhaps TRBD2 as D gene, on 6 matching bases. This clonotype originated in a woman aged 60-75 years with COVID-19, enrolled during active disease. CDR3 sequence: CASSRDSGRQETQYF. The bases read TGCGCCAGCAGCAGGGACTCTGGGCGCCAAGAGACCCAGTACTTC.